This T cell receptor (beta chain) was recovered during a study of blood T cells in healthy people across ages. PCR was performed a second time for about 7 to 12 cycles using a sample-barcoded 5' primer and a J-beta primer mix. Each CDR3 protein is one row after TCRdb ran MiXCR on the 5' RACE reads. Among over a million distinct CDR3 sequences listed, approximately 43% were seen once. Points from the study as a whole: CMV status of donors was not determined, possibly confounding expanded clonotype changes. Significant beta diversity loss was already apparent by age approximately 38, declining roughly linearly. Diversity estimates drawn from one million T cells were deemed underestimates.

As concerns this clonotype: Its antigen is as yet unknown.

Sequenced sample: blood. The TCR comes from a young woman in good health.

The CDR3 nucleotides are TGCAGTGCTAGAGCTGGGGACAGCAATCAGCCCCAGCATTTT. The encoded protein is CSARAGDSNQPQHF. This chain uses TRBV20-1 with TRBJ1-5; perhaps TRBD1 as D (5 bases). This CDR3 comprises 14 residues. Germline lookup yields CDR1 DFQATT and CDR2 SNEGSKA (reference sequence). Trimming left V 1 base short and J 1 base short, with 8 bases between.